This T cell receptor beta chain stems from a study of blood T cell repertoires in COVID-19. Study overall: The United States, Italy and Spain supplied acute and convalescent COVID-19 samples.

CDR1 DFQATT and CDR2 SNEGSKA come from the germline V gene (reference sequence). With 3 bases clipped from V and 6 bases from J, the junction kept 9 bases outside the gene matches. This CDR3 region has 14 residues. The authors' processing: How many nucleated cells were present was estimated from reference gene primer amplification. Clones were read by immunoSEQ multiplex PCR, and TCRdb kept only the in-frame ones, dropping some. D and trimming come from the DNA, and the V and J calls and clone size come from that table. The repertoire holds some 94,000 clones, with about 83% as singletons. The specimen was peripheral blood. The clonotype originates from a man between 70 and 80 years old with active or convalescent COVID-19. This rearrangement joins TRBV20-1 to TRBJ1-2; 8 bases map to TRBD1. For the CDR3, the DNA is TGCAGTGCTAGTGCTTCGGGGACAGGCGATGGCTACACCTTC. Protein product: CSASASGTGDGYTF.